Listed below are T cell receptor beta chains from one sample, sequenced in a study of response to subunit inactivated influenza vaccine. Using its own MiXCR run on the RT-PCR reads, TCRdb lists one record per CDR3 protein. The data show around 520,000 distinct CDR3 sequences, 12% seen once. The sequences come from PBMCs from blood, collected on the day of vaccination. These receptors originate from a man in his fifties or sixties who received an inactivated influenza vaccine. Both conserved end residues are part of each CDR3. Each record gives: D gene, CDR3 length, J gene, V gene, clone size, CDR3 DNA, CDR3 protein. A D gene is named only where the DNA matches it firmly. Expanded clones are given a class, and other clones once, few, many or no size at all.

NA 15 TRBJ2-3 TRBV5-1 few TGCGCCAGCAGCGAGTTCGGACAGCCCAGGGATACGCAGTATTTT CASSEFGQPRDTQYF
NA 15 TRBJ2-3 TRBV7-2 few TGTGCCAGCAGACCCTATGGAGAGTGGACAGATACGCAGTATTTT CASRPYGEWTDTQYF
TRBD1 20 TRBJ2-1 TRBV11-3 NA TGTGCCAGCAGCTTACCTAACAAGGGGGCCAGGGGGCAGGGCTACAATGAGCAGTTCTTC CASSLPNKGARGQGYNEQFF
NA 14 TRBJ1-2 TRBV25-1 few TGTGCCAGCAGCTCCACTCAACAGGGAGGAGGCTACACCTTC CASSSTQQGGGYTF
TRBD2 15 TRBJ2-2 TRBV12-3/TRBV12-4 NA TGTGCCAGCCTAAACGGCGGGAGTATAACCGGGGAGCTGTTTTTT CASLNGGSITGELFF
NA 14 TRBJ2-7 TRBV3-1 NA TGTGCCAGCAGCCAAGGGACAGATTATGGCGAGCAGTACTTC CASSQGTDYGEQYF
TRBD1 13 TRBJ1-5 TRBV20-1 many TGCAGTGCTTCAAGACAGGGCGATCAGCCCCAGCATTTT CSASRQGDQPQHF
NA 15 TRBJ2-5 TRBV18 few TGTGCCAGCTCACCATTCGGGGGCGCAGGGGAGACCCAGTACTTC CASSPFGGAGETQYF
TRBD1 17 TRBJ1-2 TRBV7-9 few TGTGCCAGCAGCCCCAGTTGGGACAGGGGTCCCAACTATGGCTACACCTTC CASSPSWDRGPNYGYTF
TRBD2 15 TRBJ2-5 TRBV4-1 many TGCGCCAGCAGTACTAGCGGGGGGGTCCAAGAGACCCAGTACTTC CASSTSGGVQETQYF
NA 17 TRBJ2-5 TRBV7-7 NA TGTGCTAGCAGCTTAGCACCAACCCCAGGGGAGAAAGAGACCCAGTACTTC CASSLAPTPGEKETQYF
NA 17 TRBJ1-4 TRBV4-2 few TGTGCCAGCAGCCACGCTGGCGCCGGGGGGGCCTATGAAAAACTGTTTTTT CASSHAGAGGAYEKLFF
TRBD2 14 TRBJ2-1 TRBV7-6 NA TGTGCCAGCAGCCCCCGAGCGGGAGGCAGGGACGGGATCTTC CASSPRAGGRDGIF
NA 17 TRBJ2-7 TRBV4-2 once TGTGCCAGCAGCCAAGGAGGTATGGGGGGCGTTAGTTACGAGCAGTACTTC CASSQGGMGGVSYEQYF
NA 15 TRBJ1-5 TRBV3-1 NA TGTGCCAGCAGCCCATATCCGGGACAAAATCAGCCCCAGCATTTT CASSPYPGQNQPQHF
NA 14 TRBJ1-1 TRBV6-5 few TGTGCCAGCAGTTACTTCACCGGACGGGCTGAAGCTTTCTTT CASSYFTGRAEAFF
TRBD1 13 TRBJ2-7 TRBV10-3 NA TGTGCCATCATGGGACAGGGCTCCTACGAGCAGTACTTC CAIMGQGSYEQYF
TRBD2 16 TRBJ2-4 TRBV20-1 NA TGCAGTGCTCCGGCGGGGGGCTTAGTTGACAAAAACATTCAGTACTTC CSAPAGGLVDKNIQYF
NA 15 TRBJ2-3 TRBV5-6 many TGTGCCAGCAGCTTGATAGACGCAAGCACAGATACGCAGTATTTT CASSLIDASTDTQYF
TRBD1 15 TRBJ2-4 TRBV5-1 few TGCGCCAGCAGCCCTGCACAGGGGGCGAAAAACATTCAGTACTTC CASSPAQGAKNIQYF
NA 15 TRBJ2-1 TRBV28 many TGTGCCAGCAGTTTCCCCCCTATACATTCGCTTGAGCAGTTCTTC CASSFPPIHSLEQFF
NA 16 TRBJ1-1 TRBV4-1 few TGCGCCAGCAGCCAAGATACCCCCCGTAGTATTACTGAAGCTTTCTTT CASSQDTPRSITEAFF
NA 13 TRBJ2-7 TRBV20-1 few TGCAGTGCTAGTTCCGGGACTGACTACGAGCAGTACTTC CSASSGTDYEQYF
TRBD2 17 TRBJ2-1 TRBV7-9 few TGTGCCAGCAGCTTACGGGGGACTAGCGGGAGTTACGGTGAGCAGTTCTTC CASSLRGTSGSYGEQFF
TRBD2 15 TRBJ2-5 TRBV5-6 few TGTGCCAGCAGCTACCGGACTAGCGGGGTGGAGACCCAGTACTTC CASSYRTSGVETQYF
NA 13 TRBJ2-5 TRBV5-1 few TGCGCCAGCAGTCGGACAGCACAAGAGACCCAGTACTTC CASSRTAQETQYF
TRBD2 18 TRBJ2-1 TRBV18 once TGTGCCAGCTCACCAACATTACCGGGACTAGCTGCCTACAATGAGCAGTTCTTC CASSPTLPGLAAYNEQFF